This entry lists 15 T cell receptor beta chains sequenced from one sample in a study of regulatory T cells in long-lasting Graves disease. Described time point: newly diagnosed GD, antithyroid drugs for less than 3 months. Extracted RNA from PBMCs served as the source of the TCR library. For TCR beta, libraries came from iRepertoire HTBI primers and Arm-PCR of CDR3 regions. TCRdb used MiXCR to reprocess the multiplex PCR reads, holding one entry per CDR3 protein. Seen here are hundreds of thousands of distinct CDR3 sequences, around 15% observed once, and the top ten hold 15% to 20%. This same sample was also part of a study on T cells in Graves' hyperthyroidism and ophthalmopathy.

The specimen comprised peripheral blood mononuclear cells (PBMCs), sampled at new diagnosis, from a patient treated with antithyroid drugs. The receptor source for this set is a woman under 40 with Graves disease.

In this sample, this clonotype turned up a few times. V is TRBV24-1 and J is TRBJ1-3; D is uncertain. V was pared by 6 bases and J by 0 bases, with 8 bases between. The V gene's germline CDR1 is KGHDR and CDR2 SFDVKD. The CDR3 is 14 amino acids. CDR3 protein: CATSSGLSGNTIYF. CDR3 nucleotide sequence: TGTGCCACCAGTTCGGGCCTCTCTGGAAACACCATATATTTT.

This clonotype came up a few times. The J gene is TRBJ2-5, the V gene TRBV7-9, with 7 bases lining up with TRBD2. Trimming took 1 base from V and 4 from J; bases not matched to a gene: 3. The germline CDR1 and CDR2 sequences are SEHNR and FQNEAQ (reference sequence). This CDR3 is built from 14 residues. The CDR3 DNA reads TGTGCCAGCAGCTTAGGGACTAGTATAGAGACCCAGTACTTC. This sequence encodes CASSLGTSIETQYF.

The CDR3 is CASSHLKTYEQYF. CDR3 coding DNA: TGTGCCAGCAGCCACCTCAAAACCTACGAGCAGTACTTC. The chain uses TRBV3-1 and TRBJ2-7; unclear D gene. Trimming cost V 3 bases and J 2 bases, with 8 bases left between them. The CDR3 contains 13 residues. Germline CDR1 LGHDT, CDR2 YNNKEL (reference sequence).

The chain employs TRBV3-1 and TRBJ2-1; 10 bases are shared with TRBD2. The CDR3 consists of 15 residues. Germline lookup yields CDR1 LGHDT and CDR2 YNNKEL (reference sequence). J gave up 6 bases and V 1 base, and 3 bases lay outside the gene matches. This CDR3 reads CASSQVGLAVNEQFF. In nucleotides, the CDR3 is TGTGCCAGCAGCCAAGTTGGACTAGCGGTCAATGAGCAGTTCTTC.

This clonotype has a count of ten or more. The chain employs TRBV28 and TRBJ1-6; 10 nucleotides line up with TRBD1. The CDR3 length is 16 residues. After removal of 10 bases from V and 7 bases from J, the junction contained 13 bases not matched to a gene. Germline CDR1 MDHEN, CDR2 SYDVKM. The CDR3 DNA is TGTGCCACCACCCCCCGGGGACAGGGGACCAATTCACCCCTCCACTTT. Protein: CATTPRGQGTNSPLHF.

The CDR3 protein is CASSHDGTNEKLFF. The CDR3 bases are TGTGCCAGCAGCCACGACGGAACTAATGAAAAACTGTTTTTT. The rearrangement links TRBV3-1 to TRBJ1-4, with unresolved D. Trimming shortened V by 3 bases and J by 1 base, and 6 bases separated the two germline ends. Per germline, CDR1 LGHDT and CDR2 YNNKEL (reference sequence). There are 14 residues in the CDR3.

This clonotype was detected only a few times. The CDR3, as DNA: TGCAGTGCTAGAGATCACGTCATCGGGACTCTATACAATGAGCAGTTCTTC. Protein: CSARDHVIGTLYNEQFF. The genes are TRBV20-1 and TRBJ2-1; a weak D match, TRBD2 (6 bases). V was cut by 0 bases and J by 4 bases, with 19 bases left in between. This CDR3 is built from 17 residues. CDR1 and CDR2 (germline): DFQATT, SNEGSKA (reference sequence).

This clonotype was seen ten or more times. In DNA form, the CDR3 reads TGTGCCAGCAGTTTCGGGACTCCCTGGAGCTCCTACGAGCAGTACTTC. Amino acids: CASSFGTPWSSYEQYF. The J gene is TRBJ2-7, the V gene TRBV27; tentatively, D is TRBD2 (6 bases). The CDR3 extends over 16 amino acids. Germline assignment: CDR1 MNHEY and CDR2 SMNVEV (reference sequence). V gave up 3 bases and J gave up 0 bases, with 15 bases separating them.

Notes on this clonotype: Just one base apart from a much larger clone, this may be a read error. The chain recombines TRBV6-1 with TRBJ1-1; no definite D call. Trimming removed 6 bases from V and 0 bases from J, with 17 bases in between. The germline V gene encodes CDR1 MNHNS and CDR2 SASEGT. CDR3 length: 16 residues. The CDR3 DNA reads TGTGCCAGCAGCAGATTTGGAAGGGAATTGAACACTGAAGCTTTCTTT. It is translated as CASSRFGRELNTEAFF.

The rearrangement uses TRBV11-2 and TRBJ2-2; D not resolved. This CDR3 comprises 13 residues. Trimming removed 4 bases from V and 5 bases from J, with 8 bases in between. The germline V gene encodes CDR1 SGHAT and CDR2 FQNNGV. This CDR3 is CASSWGLTGELFF. The CDR3 coding sequence is TGTGCCAGCAGCTGGGGATTGACCGGGGAGCTGTTTTTT. Supplemented by reference TRBV11-2 and TRBJ2-2, the full variable domain reads EAGVAQSPRYKIIEKRQSVAFWCNPISGHATLYWYQQILGQGPKLLIQFQNNGVVDDSQLPKDRFSAERLKGVDSTLKIQPAKLEDSAVYLCASSWGLTGELFFGEGSRLTVL.

This clonotype appeared many times. The chain links TRBV6-1 to TRBJ2-7; 8 nucleotides line up with TRBD1. V lost 6 bases to trimming and J lost 6 bases; unmatched junction nucleotides: 13. The V gene's germline CDR1 is MNHNS and CDR2 SASEGT. The CDR3 is made up of 15 amino acids. The CDR3 DNA sequence: TGTGCCAGCAGAACGAGAGGACAGGGATTCCCCGAGCAGTACTTC. Translation gives CASRTRGQGFPEQYF.

This clonotype has ten or more counts. The chain links TRBV7-2 to TRBJ2-3, with 7 bases identical to TRBD2. Unmatched junction bases numbered 21, after V lost 5 bases and J lost 10 bases. The germline V gene has CDR1 SGHTA and CDR2 FQGNSA. The CDR3 sequence is 17 residues long. CDR3 sequence: CASSPQGTSAGFVAQYF. The CDR3 region has the DNA TGTGCCAGCAGCCCTCAGGGAACTAGCGCGGGATTTGTTGCGCAGTATTTT.

The V call is TRBV6-1, the J call TRBJ2-2; D may be TRBD2 (5 bases). Germline loops: CDR1 MNHNS, CDR2 SASEGT. Trimming removed 7 bases from V and 5 bases from J, with 11 bases in between. The CDR3 is 13 residues long. CDR3 coding DNA: TGTGCCAGCACCTACGGGGAGACCGGGGAGCTGTTTTTT. This translates into CASTYGETGELFF.

V and J are TRBV27 and TRBJ2-3, with a possible D match to TRBD2 (6 bases). Trimming shortened V by 3 bases and J by 1 base, and 14 bases separated the two germline ends. CDR1 and CDR2 (germline): MNHEY, SMNVEV (reference sequence). The CDR3 sequence is 16 residues long. In DNA form, the CDR3 reads TGTGCCAGCAGTTTGGTGGATCCGGGGGGCACAGATACGCAGTATTTT. Translation gives CASSLVDPGGTDTQYF.

In this sample, this clonotype turned up many times. This rearrangement joins TRBV6-2 or TRBV6-3 to TRBJ2-6; D is unclear. The V end was cut by 5 bases, the J end by 1 base, with 9 bases between. The CDR3 is 15 amino acids. The V gene's germline CDR1 is MNHEY and CDR2 SVGEGT. The CDR3 sequence: CASSVKGSGANVLTF. The CDR3 DNA reads as TGTGCCAGCAGTGTTAAGGGTTCTGGGGCCAACGTCCTGACTTTC.